The 17 T cell receptor beta chains below were found in one sample sequenced in a study of blood T cell repertoires in COVID-19. Measured with immunoSEQ multiplex PCR; TCRdb has only the in-frame clones, and not every one. The sample yields fewer than 500,000 clones, approximately 90% seen once. The sequencing input was PBMCs or T cells enriched from blood (not recorded which). The receptors were sampled from a woman aged 18-30 years with acute COVID-19.

The V gene is TRBV29-1, the J gene TRBJ1-1; 8 bases line up with TRBD1. The CDR3 spans 13 residues. After removal of 7 bases from V and 3 bases from J, the junction contained 7 bases not matched to a gene. CDR1 is SQVTM, CDR2 ANQGSEA, per germline. The CDR3 protein is CSGCTGGYTEAFF. The DNA of the CDR3 is TGCAGCGGTTGTACAGGGGGTTACACTGAAGCTTTCTTT.

This chain joins TRBV19 and TRBJ2-1, with D unresolved. Trimming stripped 0 bases from V and 5 bases from J, with 8 bases between. Germline values: CDR1 LNHDA, CDR2 SQIVND (reference sequence). CDR3 length equals 14 residues. The CDR3 loop reads CASSIDPGHNEQFF. In DNA form, the CDR3 reads TGTGCCAGTAGTATAGATCCTGGGCACAATGAGCAGTTCTTC.

On this clone: Other DNA sequences within the sample encode an identical CDR3. The V call is TRBV5-1, the J call TRBJ1-1, with 11 nucleotides matching TRBD1. V shed 4 bases, J shed 4 bases, and the junction held 3 bases outside the gene matches. CDR1 is SGHRS, CDR2 YFSETQ, per germline. The CDR3 has 14 residues. The CDR3: CASSPGQGGTEAFF. CDR3 in DNA: TGCGCCAGCAGCCCGGGACAGGGGGGCACTGAAGCTTTCTTT.

This chain links TRBV20-1 with TRBJ2-7; 7 bases are shared with TRBD2. There are 15 residues in the CDR3. V shed 3 bases, J shed 0 bases, and the junction held 8 bases outside the gene matches. Germline lookup yields CDR1 DFQATT and CDR2 SNEGSKA (reference sequence). This chain's CDR3 is CSASSSGVSSYEQYF. CDR3 DNA sequence: TGCAGTGCTAGTTCAAGCGGGGTGAGCTCCTACGAGCAGTACTTC.

The chain carries TRBV30 and TRBJ1-3; no definite D call. Germline V gives CDR1 GTSNPN, CDR2 SVGIG (reference sequence). V gave up 0 bases and J gave up 2 bases, with 11 bases separating them. This CDR3 has 15 residues. In DNA, the CDR3 is TGTGCCTGGAGTGTAAGGGCGGGAACTGGAAACACCATATATTTT. Translated: CAWSVRAGTGNTIYF.

The V call is TRBV28, the J call TRBJ2-5, with 12 nucleotides matching TRBD2. With 7 bases clipped from V and 4 bases from J, the junction kept 7 bases outside the gene matches. Germline CDR1 is MDHEN and CDR2 is SYDVKM. CDR3 length: 15 amino acids. The CDR3 region is CASNEETSGRETQYF. CDR3 nucleotides: TGTGCCAGCAACGAAGAGACTAGCGGGAGAGAGACCCAGTACTTC.

CDR3 residues: CASSFSTGELFF. The CDR3 bases are TGTGCCAGCAGTTTTAGTACCGGGGAGCTGTTTTTT. V is TRBV28 and J is TRBJ2-2; D unclear. The V end lost 3 bases, the J end lost 5 bases, and 4 bases lay between the germline ends. Germline CDR1 reads MDHEN; CDR2 reads SYDVKM. The CDR3 has 12 amino acids.

The chain has TRBV27 and TRBJ1-1, with D possibly being TRBD1 (6 bases). Trimming shortened V by 8 bases and J by 2 bases, and 18 bases separated the two germline ends. The CDR3 contains 15 residues. From germline, CDR1 is MNHEY and CDR2 SMNVEV (reference sequence). The CDR3 protein is CASYPGQGRNTEAFF. The CDR3 DNA follows: TGTGCCAGCTATCCCGGCCAGGGGAGAAACACTGAAGCTTTCTTT.

The genes are TRBV30 and TRBJ1-1; D remains unclear. Trimming pared 5 bases from V and 3 bases from J, leaving 4 bases between. Germline loops: CDR1 GTSNPN, CDR2 SVGIG (reference sequence). The CDR3 has 10 amino acids. As DNA, the CDR3 is TGTGCCTGGGCCGACACTGAAGCTTTCTTT. Amino acid sequence: CAWADTEAFF.

The chain joins TRBV7-2 to TRBJ2-7; 8 bases agree with TRBD2. The CDR3 contains 17 residues. Germline-derived CDR1 and CDR2 are SGHTA and FQGNSA. Germline trimming cut 4 bases from V and 0 bases from J; bases unmatched to any gene: 11. The CDR3 nucleotides read TGTGCCAGCAGCTCCATAACACTAGCGGCCGACTCCTACGAGCAGTACTTC. Protein: CASSSITLAADSYEQYF.

The count of this clone is one. The chain recombines TRBV4-1 with TRBJ1-2; 8 bases line up with TRBD1. Germline assignment: CDR1 MGHRA and CDR2 YSYEKL. V dropped 0 bases and J dropped 5; count of bases not matched to a gene: 8. This CDR3 has 16 residues. CDR3 residues: CASSQDRTGRGYGYTF. The CDR3 DNA reads as TGCGCCAGCAGCCAAGATCGGACAGGGAGGGGATATGGCTACACCTTC.

This chain connects TRBV7-6 to TRBJ2-3; D is possibly TRBD1 (6 bases). Trimming took off 3 bases at V and 1 base at J, with 8 bases between the two ends. CDR1 SGHVS and CDR2 FNYEAQ come from the germline V gene. This CDR3 spans 14 amino acids. CDR3 protein: CASSLGARTDTQYF. CDR3 sequence (DNA): TGTGCCAGCAGCTTGGGGGCCCGCACAGATACGCAGTATTTT.

The rearrangement links TRBV6-1 to TRBJ1-5, with D perhaps matching TRBD1 (6 bases). V lost 3 bases, J lost 7 bases, and 10 bases lay in between. This CDR3 spans 13 amino acids. CDR1 MNHNS and CDR2 SASEGT come from the germline V gene. The CDR3 DNA follows: TGTGCCAGCAGTGAGCAGGGGAAACAGCCCCAGCATTTT. This codes for CASSEQGKQPQHF.

This chain joins TRBV18 and TRBJ1-1; D may be TRBD1 (5 bases). The germline V gene encodes CDR1 KGHSH and CDR2 LQKENI. The V and J ends lost 3 bases and 0 bases respectively, with 11 bases between them. The CDR3 is 15 residues long. CDR3 protein: CASSPQGGLNTEAFF. The CDR3, as DNA: TGTGCCAGCTCACCCCAGGGTGGGCTGAACACTGAAGCTTTCTTT.

This clone was detected once. This chain uses TRBV3-1 (or the pseudogene TRBV3-2) with TRBJ1-2; D unresolved. From germline, CDR1 is LGHDT and CDR2 YNNKEL (reference sequence). The CDR3 totals 13 residues. Trimming left V 1 base short and J 7 bases short, with 10 bases between. The CDR3 region is CASSQGPGFGYTF. In nucleotides, the CDR3 is TGTGCCAGCAGCCAAGGTCCAGGATTTGGCTACACCTTC.

V usage is TRBV6-5 and J usage is TRBJ2-7; 9 nucleotides agree with TRBD2. The CDR3 consists of 13 residues. From germline, CDR1 is MNHEY and CDR2 SVGAGI. The ends lost 5 bases at V and 5 bases at J; junction bases unmatched: 4. CDR3 protein: CASSPGLANEQYF. The CDR3 bases are TGTGCCAGCAGTCCTGGACTAGCGAACGAGCAGTACTTC.

The J gene is TRBJ1-1, the V gene TRBV27, with a possible D match to TRBD1 (5 bases). This CDR3 has 14 amino acids. Trimming shortened V by 2 bases and J by 6 bases, and 13 bases separated the two germline ends. Germline values: CDR1 MNHEY, CDR2 SMNVEV (reference sequence). The CDR3 loop reads CASSLRGIGSEAFF. DNA for the CDR3: TGTGCCAGCAGTTTACGGGGGATAGGGTCTGAAGCTTTCTTT.